This T cell receptor (beta chain) was documented in a study of T cell responses to AZD1222 COVID-19 vaccine. Study findings and constraints: Spike was spanned by vaccine-associated CD4 TCRs, which were dominant at 160-218 and 743-854. Once two AZD1222 doses were given, Spike-specific TCR breadth and depth went up. Donors were largely white British and mainly female; clonal diversity was possibly underestimated. Close to half of spike-specific TCRs reportedly recognize unmutated variant regions.

The germline V gene has CDR1 SEHNR and CDR2 FQNEAQ (reference sequence). The ends were cut back, 5 bases at V and 5 bases at J, with 3 bases in the middle. The CDR3 spans 10 residues. In the case of this clone: Its antigen is as yet unknown.

TCRdb's copy holds only in-frame clones and misses some; the assay was immunoSEQ multiplex PCR. There are 140,000 to 150,000 clones in the sample; 80% to 95% occur only once, and under 4.5% lies in the top ten. The chain is built from TRBV7-9 and TRBJ1-2, with D hard to call. Sequencing was performed on peripheral blood, taken 28 days after the second AZD1222 dose. The TCR comes from an adult who received the AZD1222 COVID-19 vaccine. CDR3 loop: CASSVYGYTF. As DNA, the CDR3 is TGTGCCAGCAGCGTGTATGGCTACACCTTC.